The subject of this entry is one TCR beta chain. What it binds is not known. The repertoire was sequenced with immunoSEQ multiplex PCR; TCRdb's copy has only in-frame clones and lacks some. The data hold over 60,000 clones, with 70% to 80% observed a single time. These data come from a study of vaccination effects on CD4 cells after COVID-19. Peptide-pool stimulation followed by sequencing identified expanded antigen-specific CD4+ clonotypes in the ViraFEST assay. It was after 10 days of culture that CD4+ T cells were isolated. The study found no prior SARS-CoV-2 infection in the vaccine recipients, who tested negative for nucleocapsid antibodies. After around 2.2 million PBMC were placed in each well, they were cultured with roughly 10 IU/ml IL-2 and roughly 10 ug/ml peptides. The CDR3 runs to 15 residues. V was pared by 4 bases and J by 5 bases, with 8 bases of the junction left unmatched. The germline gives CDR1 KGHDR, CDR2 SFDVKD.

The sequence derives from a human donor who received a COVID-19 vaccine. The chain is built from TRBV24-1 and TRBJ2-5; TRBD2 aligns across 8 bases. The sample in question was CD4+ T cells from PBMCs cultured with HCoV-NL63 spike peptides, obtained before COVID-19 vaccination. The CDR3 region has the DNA TGTGCCACCAGTGACCCGCGGGGGGAGGGGGAGACCCAGTACTTC. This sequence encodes CATSDPRGEGETQYF.